These 13 T cell receptor beta chains originate from one sample sequenced in a study of CD8 T cells in Susac syndrome. RNA in amounts of about 0.45 to 1 ug was reverse transcribed with random hexamers. TCRdb re-called the immunoSEQ multiplex PCR reads through MiXCR, storing one row per CDR3 protein. Of about 110,000 distinct CDR3 sequences in the sample, roughly 95% were seen once. Sequencing was carried out using CD8+ T cells from PBMCs. All receptors come from a human donor with Susac syndrome.

The gene calls are TRBV6-5 and TRBJ2-2; D remains ambiguous. The CDR3 consists of 13 residues. The V and J ends lost 8 bases and 8 bases respectively, with 15 bases between them. The germline gives CDR1 MNHEY, CDR2 SVGAGI. The DNA for the CDR3 is TGTGCCAGCCATCTGGGAAGAGCGGGGGAGCTGTTTTTT. It yields the protein CASHLGRAGELFF.

The chain is built from TRBV3-1 and TRBJ2-7, with D perhaps TRBD2 (6 bases). The CDR3 is made up of 14 amino acids. V lost 1 base, J lost 6 bases, and 13 bases lay in between. CDR1 LGHDT and CDR2 YNNKEL come from the germline V gene (reference sequence). CDR3 protein: CASSQGGVGIEQYF. CDR3 nucleotides: TGTGCCAGCAGCCAAGGGGGGGTCGGAATCGAGCAGTACTTC.

The J gene is TRBJ2-1, the V gene TRBV12-5; D unclear. Germline lookup yields CDR1 LGHNT and CDR2 FRNRAP. This CDR3 is built from 13 residues. V gave up 5 bases and J gave up 0 bases, with 5 bases separating them. This chain's CDR3 is CASGPSSYNEQFF. For the CDR3, the DNA is TGTGCTAGTGGTCCCAGCTCCTACAATGAGCAGTTCTTC.

This rearrangement joins TRBV3-1 to TRBJ2-7, with a weak D call TRBD2 (5 bases). This CDR3 is 15 amino acids long. Germline lookup yields CDR1 LGHDT and CDR2 YNNKEL (reference sequence). The V end was cut by 3 bases, the J end by 3 bases, with 15 bases between. The CDR3 DNA follows: TGTGCCAGCAGCCATTTGGAGGTTCCCCTCTACGAGCAGTACTTC. Its protein product is CASSHLEVPLYEQYF.

The chain is built from TRBV12-5 and TRBJ2-5; possible D gene TRBD1, 5 bases. Germline loops: CDR1 LGHNT, CDR2 FRNRAP. The CDR3 loop spans 14 amino acids. V was cut by 3 bases and J by 6 bases, with 14 bases left in between. As DNA, the CDR3 is TGTGCTAGTGGTTTTCTAGTGGGGCGAAAGACCCAGTACTTC. It encodes CASGFLVGRKTQYF.

Concerning this clonotype itself: The junction departs from the called germline gene at one end, perhaps through a read error. V usage is TRBV2 and J usage is TRBJ2-7; TRBD1 matches 7 bases. The CDR3 has 11 residues. Germline CDR1 is SNHLY and CDR2 is FYNNEI. DNA for the CDR3: TGTGCCAGCAGCTCTCCGGGACAGTCCAACTTC. It is translated as CASSSPGQSNF. Supplemented by reference TRBV2 and TRBJ2-7, the full variable domain reads EPEVTQTPSHQVTQMGQEVILRCVPISNHLYFYWYRQILGQKVEFLVSFYNNEISEKSEIFDDQFSVERPDGSNFTLKIRSTKLEDSAMYFCASSSPGQSNFGPGTRLTVT.

The rearrangement links TRBV14 to TRBJ2-2; the D is unclear. Germline V gene lookup returns CDR1 SGHDN and CDR2 FVKESK. The CDR3 runs to 13 residues. Trimming left V 6 bases short and J 4 bases short, with 9 bases between. The CDR3 is CASSPTLTGELFF. In DNA, the CDR3 is TGTGCCAGCAGTCCAACCCTCACCGGGGAGCTGTTTTTT.

The V call is TRBV7-3, the J call TRBJ1-1, with a weak D call TRBD1 (5 bases). From germline, CDR1 is SGHTA and CDR2 FQGTGA. There are 14 residues in the CDR3. Trimming pared 0 bases from V and 1 base from J, leaving 6 bases between. CDR3 region: CASSLTRANTEAFF. The CDR3 nucleotides read TGTGCCAGCAGCTTAACCAGGGCGAACACTGAAGCTTTCTTT. Variable domain in full (rest from reference TRBV7-3 and TRBJ1-1): GAGVSQTPSNKVTEKGKYVELRCDPISGHTALYWYRQSLGQGPEFLIYFQGTGAADDSGLPNDRFFAVRPEGSVSTLKIQRTERGDSAVYLCASSLTRANTEAFFGQGTRLTVV.

The gene calls are TRBV15 and TRBJ1-5, with 7 nucleotides matching TRBD1. Germline loops: CDR1 LNHNV, CDR2 YYDKDF (reference sequence). The CDR3 is made up of 15 amino acids. Trimming took 4 bases from V and 6 from J; bases not matched to a gene: 9. The CDR3 region is CATSKYTGEGQPQHF. In DNA, the CDR3 is TGTGCCACCAGCAAGTATACAGGGGAAGGTCAGCCCCAGCATTTT.

This chain connects TRBV4-1 to TRBJ2-2; possible D gene TRBD1, 6 bases. Germline V gene lookup returns CDR1 MGHRA and CDR2 YSYEKL. Deletions cut 5 bases from V and 14 bases from J, with 15 bases between. The CDR3 loop spans 12 amino acids. The CDR3 DNA follows: TGCGCCAGCAGCGCCGCCGGGACAAATCTGTTTTTT. The encoded protein is CASSAAGTNLFF.

This chain connects TRBV5-1 to TRBJ1-2; D is ambiguous. Trimming took off 0 bases at V and 3 bases at J, with 6 bases between the two ends. Germline V gene lookup returns CDR1 SGHRS and CDR2 YFSETQ. The CDR3 has 13 amino acids. This CDR3 reads CASSLENYYGYTF. CDR3 nucleotides: TGCGCCAGCAGCTTGGAGAATTACTATGGCTACACCTTC.

This rearrangement joins TRBV6-2 or TRBV6-3 to TRBJ1-1; D is unresolved. The CDR3 totals 11 residues. V shed 2 bases and J shed 8 bases, with 6 bases lying between them. Looked up from germline, CDR1 is MNHEY and CDR2 is SVGEGT. CDR3 nucleotide sequence: TGTGCCAGCAGTTACGGGAGGGAAGCTTTCTTT. This codes for CASSYGREAFF.

The V call is TRBV20-1, the J call TRBJ1-1; D gene uncertain. The CDR3 length is 15 residues. V shed 6 bases and J shed 1 base, with 18 bases lying between them. Germline assignment: CDR1 DFQATT and CDR2 SNEGSKA (reference sequence). The CDR3 nucleotides are TGCAGTGCCCATTGGGAGGTGGACCCGAACACTGAAGCTTTCTTT. Residues: CSAHWEVDPNTEAFF.